The rows below give T cell receptor beta chains drawn from one sample of a study of blood T cell repertoires in COVID-19. This table comes from immunoSEQ multiplex PCR, and its TCRdb copy is limited to in-frame clones, with some not included. This sample has under 200,000 clones, with 84% found just once. The specimen sequenced was peripheral blood. The receptors stem from a human donor with acute or convalescent COVID-19. The donor label of this sample is uncertain. Both conserved end residues are trimmed from each CDR3. Fields, in order: V gene, J gene, CDR3 protein.

v_call: TRBV3-1/TRBV3-2; j_call: TRBJ1-5; cdr3_aa: ASSQGSRQGNQPQH
v_call: TRBV18; j_call: TRBJ1-6; cdr3_aa: ASSPRGGDSPLH
v_call: TRBV9; j_call: TRBJ2-1; cdr3_aa: ASSVASVQSSYNEQF
v_call: TRBV7-8; j_call: TRBJ2-3; cdr3_aa: ASSLQTSHPTDTQY
v_call: TRBV6-6; j_call: TRBJ2-1; cdr3_aa: ASSQSGPGQAYNEQF
v_call: TRBV7-2; j_call: TRBJ2-1; cdr3_aa: ASSYQGARNEQF
v_call: TRBV11-2; j_call: TRBJ2-1; cdr3_aa: ASSLVFSASAYNEQF
v_call: TRBV11-2; j_call: TRBJ2-2; cdr3_aa: ASTKGRADTGELF
v_call: TRBV5-4; j_call: TRBJ1-6; cdr3_aa: ASSPRTGGPSPLH
v_call: TRBV7-2; j_call: TRBJ2-2; cdr3_aa: ASETLGEGTKLF
v_call: TRBV2; j_call: TRBJ1-4; cdr3_aa: ASSEQGTANEKLF
v_call: TRBV30; j_call: TRBJ2-3; cdr3_aa: AWRTLAGGPRDTQY
v_call: TRBV28; j_call: TRBJ1-5; cdr3_aa: ASSFSGANNQPQH
v_call: TRBV6-4; j_call: TRBJ1-1; cdr3_aa: ASSDSSYDTEAF
v_call: TRBV19; j_call: TRBJ2-1; cdr3_aa: ASRDRAVNEQF
v_call: TRBV3-1/TRBV3-2; j_call: TRBJ1-5; cdr3_aa: ASSQDMAGGRPQH
v_call: TRBV21-1; j_call: TRBJ2-3; cdr3_aa: ASILPLPGKGSDTQY
v_call: TRBV7-2; j_call: TRBJ2-7; cdr3_aa: ASSLDTSVSYEQY
v_call: TRBV12-5; j_call: TRBJ2-7; cdr3_aa: ASGLRYEQY
v_call: TRBV6-9; j_call: TRBJ1-5; cdr3_aa: ASSYPTGFGQPQH
v_call: TRBV5-5; j_call: TRBJ2-3; cdr3_aa: ASSLPGTATDTQY
v_call: TRBV15; j_call: TRBJ2-5; cdr3_aa: ATSRDSGKETQY
v_call: TRBV16; j_call: TRBJ1-1; cdr3_aa: ASSQYSGNTEAF
v_call: TRBV7-3; j_call: TRBJ1-1; cdr3_aa: AIPQGWGTEAF
v_call: TRBV4-1; j_call: TRBJ2-1; cdr3_aa: ATRASGIIHNEQF
v_call: TRBV6-5; j_call: TRBJ1-2; cdr3_aa: ASSYSGTADYGYT
v_call: TRBV7-9; j_call: TRBJ1-1; cdr3_aa: ASSFGQGEAEAF
v_call: TRBV5-1; j_call: TRBJ1-3; cdr3_aa: ASSFSDREDTIY
v_call: TRBV19; j_call: TRBJ2-5; cdr3_aa: ASSLMGTGSQETQY
v_call: TRBV5-8; j_call: TRBJ2-5; cdr3_aa: ASSFILTGWGETQY
v_call: TRBV29-1; j_call: TRBJ2-5; cdr3_aa: SVVEPKMPQY
v_call: TRBV19; j_call: TRBJ2-7; cdr3_aa: ASSLPYQGRYEQY
v_call: TRBV6-5; j_call: TRBJ1-5; cdr3_aa: ASSLWAGQPQH
v_call: TRBV3-1/TRBV3-2; j_call: TRBJ2-3; cdr3_aa: ASSQGGLATDTQY
v_call: TRBV7-9; j_call: TRBJ2-7; cdr3_aa: ASSPDRGVYEQY
v_call: TRBV7-9; j_call: TRBJ1-2; cdr3_aa: ASSSLGTGRGYT
v_call: TRBV7-6; j_call: TRBJ1-5; cdr3_aa: ASSIQTGLNQPQH
v_call: TRBV3-1/TRBV3-2; j_call: TRBJ2-3; cdr3_aa: ASSQVPSGTSTDTQY
v_call: TRBV7-9; j_call: TRBJ2-7; cdr3_aa: ASSRVGGGLASEQY
v_call: TRBV28; j_call: TRBJ1-5; cdr3_aa: ASTLGQGGQPQH
v_call: TRBV28; j_call: TRBJ2-7; cdr3_aa: ASGTGTGEHEQY
v_call: TRBV10-2; j_call: TRBJ2-3; cdr3_aa: ASSDAERGRTDTQY
v_call: TRBV28; j_call: TRBJ1-5; cdr3_aa: ASSLMTGDQPQH
v_call: TRBV3-1/TRBV3-2; j_call: TRBJ1-2; cdr3_aa: ASSTQGPYGYT
v_call: TRBV4-1; j_call: TRBJ2-3; cdr3_aa: ASSQVQGLGTDTQY
v_call: TRBV11-2; j_call: TRBJ2-2; cdr3_aa: ASSPRTSGELNTGELF
v_call: TRBV19; j_call: TRBJ1-1; cdr3_aa: ASSERRENTEAF
v_call: TRBV28; j_call: TRBJ2-7; cdr3_aa: ASGQAPGQGMHEQY
v_call: TRBV12-5; j_call: TRBJ2-5; cdr3_aa: ASGAFGKTQY
v_call: TRBV5-5; j_call: TRBJ2-5; cdr3_aa: ASSPSGQGGAETQY
v_call: TRBV5-6; j_call: TRBJ1-2; cdr3_aa: ASSAFLLNYGYT
v_call: TRBV20-1; j_call: TRBJ1-2; cdr3_aa: SASGQKTQGYGYT